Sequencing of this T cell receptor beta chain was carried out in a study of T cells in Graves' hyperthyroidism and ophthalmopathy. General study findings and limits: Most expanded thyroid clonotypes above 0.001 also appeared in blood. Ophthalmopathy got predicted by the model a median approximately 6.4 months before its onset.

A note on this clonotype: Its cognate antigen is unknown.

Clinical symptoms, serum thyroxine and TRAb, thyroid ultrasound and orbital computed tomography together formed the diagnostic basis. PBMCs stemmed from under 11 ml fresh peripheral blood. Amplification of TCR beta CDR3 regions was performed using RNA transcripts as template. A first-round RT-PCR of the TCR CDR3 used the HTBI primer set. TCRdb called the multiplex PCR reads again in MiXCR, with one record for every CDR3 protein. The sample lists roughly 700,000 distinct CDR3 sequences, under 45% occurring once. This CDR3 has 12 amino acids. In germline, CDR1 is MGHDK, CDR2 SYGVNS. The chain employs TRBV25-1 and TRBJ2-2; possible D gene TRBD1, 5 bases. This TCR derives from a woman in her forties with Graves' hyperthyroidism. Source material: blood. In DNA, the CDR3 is TGTGCGTACCAAACAGGTTTCGGGGAGCTGTTTTTT. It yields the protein CAYQTGFGELFF.